A single sample gave rise to the 8 T cell receptor beta chains below, sequenced in a study of T-cell reconstitution after alpha-beta-depleted transplantation in children. Unique molecular identifiers were built into the TCRbeta library. TCRdb re-derived calls from the PCR reads in MiXCR, one entry per CDR3 protein. The sample includes about 410,000 distinct CDR3 sequences, 20% of them seen just once. The input for sequencing was PBMCs from the stem cell graft donor, taken from the stem cell graft. The receptor set was obtained from a human donor who donated a stem cell graft to a child with acute myeloid leukemia.

This clonotype appeared many times. The chain combines TRBV29-1 with TRBJ2-1; D is possibly TRBD2 (6 bases). V shed 8 bases and J shed 0 bases, with 11 bases lying between them. The CDR3 has 13 residues. In germline, CDR1 is SQVTM, CDR2 ANQGSEA. CDR3 sequence (DNA): TGCAGCACTATGGGGGGCTCCTACAATGAGCAGTTCTTC. It is translated as CSTMGGSYNEQFF.

This clonotype was observed a handful of times. The rearrangement links TRBV7-7 to TRBJ2-3; 8 positions match TRBD2. The CDR3 has 17 amino acids. Losses at the gene ends were 1 base for V and 0 bases for J; bases not matched to a gene: 6. Germline loops: CDR1 SSHAT, CDR2 FNYEAQ (reference sequence). DNA of the CDR3: TGTGCCAGCAGCTTAGGTCGCGGGAGGACCAGCACAGATACGCAGTATTTT. Translating gives CASSLGRGRTSTDTQYF. The entire variable domain, with the rest obtained from reference TRBV7-7 and TRBJ2-3, is as follows: GAGVSQSPRYKVTKRGQDVTLRCDPISSHATLYWYQQALGQGPEFLTYFNYEAQPDKSGLPSDRFSAERPEGSISTLTIQRTEQRDSAMYRCASSLGRGRTSTDTQYFGPGTRLTVL.

This rearrangement joins TRBV7-2 to TRBJ2-1; the match to TRBD2 covers 8 bases. After removal of 6 bases from V and 11 bases from J, the junction contained 15 bases not matched to a gene. The CDR3 is 15 residues long. Germline V gene sequence: CDR1 SGHTA, CDR2 FQGNSA. The CDR3, as DNA: TGTGCCAGCAGAGCTTATGGATTAGCGGGAAGCAAGCAGTTCTTC. This sequence encodes CASRAYGLAGSKQFF.

This clonotype was recorded at least ten times. V usage is TRBV20-1 and J usage is TRBJ2-7; TRBD2 agrees at 8 bases. Germline V gene data show CDR1 as DFQATT and CDR2 as SNEGSKA (reference sequence). This CDR3 contains 14 residues. The junction had 3 bases not matched to a gene; V was cut back by 2 bases and J by 0 bases. CDR3 region: CSARTAGASYEQYF. CDR3 bases: TGCAGTGCTAGAACAGCGGGAGCCTCCTACGAGCAGTACTTC.

Ten or more counts support this clonotype. The chain uses TRBV6-5 and TRBJ2-1, with a weak D call TRBD1 (6 bases). The germline gives CDR1 MNHEY, CDR2 SVGAGI. The CDR3 runs to 14 residues. Trimming cost V 2 bases and J 7 bases, with 12 bases left between them. CDR3 loop: CASSYGQGTNEQFF. As DNA, the CDR3 is TGTGCCAGCAGTTACGGGCAGGGGACGAATGAGCAGTTCTTC.

This clonotype was detected once. This clone may be a read error of a much larger clone one base away. The conserved phenylalanine or tryptophan is not found at the CDR3 terminus, so this likely reflects a read error. CDR3 loop: CSVDYSWDEQFS. CDR3 DNA sequence: TGCAGCGTTGACTATTCGTGGGATGAGCAGTTCTCC. This chain joins TRBV29-1 and TRBJ2-1, with D unclear. Germline V gene lookup returns CDR1 SQVTM and CDR2 ANQGSEA. Deletions cut 3 bases from V and 8 bases from J, with 11 bases between. The CDR3 length is 12 residues.

This clonotype was found a few times. This chain links TRBV4-2 with TRBJ2-1, with 12 bases identical to TRBD2. This CDR3 comprises 20 residues. V was clipped by 4 bases and J by 5 bases; unmatched bases: 18. In germline, CDR1 is LGHNA, CDR2 YNFKEQ. CDR3 bases: TGTGCCAGCAGCCCCCGGCGGTCAGGGGGCAGACTAGCGGGAGACAATGAGCAGTTCTTC. Translated, it gives CASSPRRSGGRLAGDNEQFF.

The chain has TRBV6-1 and TRBJ2-2; either TRBD1 or TRBD2 may supply D (5 bases each). Germline V CDR1 and CDR2: MNHNS, SASEGT. The CDR3 covers 18 residues. The V gene lost 2 bases and the J gene lost 5 bases, with 21 bases spanning the gap. CDR3: CASSEHGKWGIGTGELFF. The CDR3 bases are TGTGCCAGCAGTGAACATGGAAAATGGGGGATCGGGACCGGGGAGCTGTTTTTT.